This T cell receptor (beta chain) emerged from a study of T cell responses to AZD1222 COVID-19 vaccine. Study summary: Analysis merged second doses at about 4 or about 12 weeks. Study outcomes and limitations: Dominant at 160-218 and 743-854, vaccine-associated CD4 TCRs also spanned spike. Repertoires were obtained solely post-peak T cell response.

The data were produced by immunoSEQ multiplex PCR, yet TCRdb's version contains in-frame clones alone and is incomplete. The sample lists around 120,000 clones; approximately 92% were seen once. In germline, CDR1 is SGHRS, CDR2 YFSETQ. V was clipped by 4 bases and J by 2 bases, with 12 bases between them. The CDR3 runs 14 residues. As for this clone: The antigen remains unidentified.

This sequence originates from an adult in good health. This chain joins TRBV5-1 and TRBJ1-2, with D unresolved. Sequenced material: peripheral blood, taken on day 0 of AZD1222 vaccination. The CDR3 coding sequence is TGCGCCAGCAGCCTGGAGGGAGCCAACTATGGCTACACCTTC. Its protein product is CASSLEGANYGYTF.